The 21 T cell receptor beta chains below all came from one sample that was sequenced in a study of cytomegalovirus exposure and HLA in healthy donors. This PCR relied on a set of 60 Vbeta primers and 13 Jbeta primers. The assay was immunoSEQ multiplex PCR, and TCRdb's table has in-frame clones only and misses some. The sample holds 180,000 or so clones, more than 65% seen once. Sequenced input: PBMCs. Receptor source: a male donor in good health and CMV-seronegative.

This rearrangement joins TRBV7-2 to TRBJ1-4, with 8 bases fitting TRBD1. The CDR3 extends over 15 amino acids. Trimming removed 1 base from V and 6 bases from J; junction bases left unmatched: 4. Per germline, CDR1 SGHTA and CDR2 FQGNSA. The CDR3 sequence: CASSLGTGRYEKLFF. CDR3 sequence (DNA): TGTGCCAGCAGCTTAGGGACAGGGCGGTATGAAAAACTGTTTTTT.

This clone turned up a few times. The chain uses TRBV4-1 and TRBJ2-1; no reliable D call. This CDR3 has 15 amino acids. Trimming pared 4 bases from V and 0 bases from J, leaving 10 bases between. Per germline, CDR1 MGHRA and CDR2 YSYEKL. The DNA of the CDR3 is TGCGCCAGCAGCCGAGACGACAACTCCTACAATGAGCAGTTCTTC. Amino acids: CASSRDDNSYNEQFF.

The chain joins TRBV2 to TRBJ2-7; TRBD1 agrees at 8 bases. Germline values: CDR1 SNHLY, CDR2 FYNNEI. Trimming took 6 bases from V and 1 from J; bases not matched to a gene: 5. The CDR3 covers 14 residues. CDR3: CASRRQGPSYEQYF. The CDR3 DNA reads as TGTGCCAGCAGGCGACAGGGGCCGTCCTACGAGCAGTACTTC.

The chain couples TRBV18 to TRBJ2-5; 8 positions agree with TRBD1. This CDR3 region has 14 residues. Germline loops: CDR1 KGHSH, CDR2 LQKENI. J was trimmed by 3 bases and V by 5 bases; bases with no gene match: 5. CDR3 DNA: TGTGCCAGCTCAGTACGACAGGGGAAAGAGACCCAGTACTTC. This translates into CASSVRQGKETQYF.

The chain has TRBV6-5 and TRBJ2-7; 7 nucleotides align to TRBD1. This CDR3 region has 14 residues. V gave up 5 bases and J gave up 5 bases; unmatched junction bases: 9. The germline V gene has CDR1 MNHEY and CDR2 SVGAGI. As DNA, the CDR3 is TGTGCCAGCAGTCCACTGACAGGGCGACACGAGCAGTACTTC. Translating it yields CASSPLTGRHEQYF.

This chain joins TRBV7-2 and TRBJ2-7, with D perhaps matching TRBD2 (5 bases). The germline gives CDR1 SGHTA, CDR2 FQGNSA. The CDR3 length is 12 residues. V gave up 1 base and J gave up 10 bases, with 11 bases separating them. In DNA, the CDR3 is TGTGCCAGCAGCTTAGAGGGTCGGGGACAGTACTTC. Protein: CASSLEGRGQYF. Full variable domain (outside the CDR3, taken from reference TRBV7-2 and TRBJ2-7): GAGVSQSPSNKVTEKGKDVELRCDPISGHTALYWYRQSLGQGLEFLIYFQGNSAPDKSGLPSDRFSAERTGGSVSTLTIQRTQQEDSAVYLCASSLEGRGQYFGPGTRLTVT.

The V call is TRBV29-1, the J call TRBJ1-2; TRBD1 matches at 8 bases. J lost 8 bases, V lost 3 bases, and 17 bases had no gene match. Germline V gene data show CDR1 as SQVTM and CDR2 as ANQGSEA. The CDR3 length is 16 residues. The CDR3 sequence: CSVDSRTGPSGGGYTF. The CDR3 region has the DNA TGCAGCGTTGATAGTCGGACAGGGCCCTCGGGGGGAGGCTACACCTTC. The complete variable domain, with remaining parts taken from reference TRBV29-1 and TRBJ1-2, reads SAVISQKPSRDICQRGTSLTIQCQVDSQVTMMFWYRQQPGQSLTLIATANQGSEATYESGFVIDKFPISRPNLTFSTLTVSNMSPEDSSIYLCSVDSRTGPSGGGYTFGSGTRLTVV.

This chain links TRBV11-2 with TRBJ2-7; 7 nucleotides line up with TRBD1. The CDR3 has 15 residues. Germline V gene lookup returns CDR1 SGHAT and CDR2 FQNNGV. Trimming at V came to 1 base and at J to 0 bases, leaving 3 bases not matched to a gene. The CDR3 bases are TGTGCCAGCAGCTTAGGGTGGGACAGCTCCTACGAGCAGTACTTC. Translation: CASSLGWDSSYEQYF.

The CDR3, as DNA: TGTGCCAGCAGCGTAATCGACAGGGGCACTGAAGCTTTCTTT. This codes for CASSVIDRGTEAFF. This rearrangement joins TRBV9 to TRBJ1-1; TRBD1 matches at 8 bases. Germline lookup yields CDR1 SGDLS and CDR2 YYNGEE. The junction had 3 bases not matched to a gene; V was cut back by 1 base and J by 4 bases. This CDR3 is built from 14 residues.

This rearrangement joins TRBV18 to TRBJ2-5, with a possible D match to TRBD1 (5 bases). The CDR3 runs 16 residues. In germline, CDR1 is KGHSH, CDR2 LQKENI. V lost 4 bases and J 2 bases, leaving 17 bases between the germline ends. As DNA, the CDR3 is TGTGCCAGCTCACAATTTCAGGGAACTTTACAAGAGACCCAGTACTTC. Its translation: CASSQFQGTLQETQYF.

The chain employs TRBV15 and TRBJ2-5, with 8 bases fitting TRBD1. The last part of the DNA fits TRBJ2-7 better; the J call may be wrong. This CDR3 has 14 residues. Germline V lookup: CDR1 LNHNV, CDR2 YYDKDF (reference sequence). The CDR3 spells CATSRETGVHEQYF. The CDR3 DNA is TGTGCCACCAGCAGAGAGACAGGGGTCCACGAGCAGTACTTC.

The chain recombines TRBV29-1 with TRBJ2-2; 9 bases line up with TRBD2. CDR1 and CDR2 from the germline V gene are SQVTM and ANQGSEA. V lost 6 bases to trimming and J lost 7 bases; unmatched junction nucleotides: 0. This CDR3 has 11 residues. The CDR3 DNA reads as TGCAGCGTGACTAGCGGCGGGGAGCTGTTTTTT. Translated, it gives CSVTSGGELFF.

This clone was seen a single time. The chain is built from TRBV5-8 and TRBJ2-1; 10 bases align to TRBD2. The CDR3 runs 11 residues. Trimming cost V 7 bases and J 9 bases; bases outside gene matches: 1. Germline V gene lookup returns CDR1 SGHTS and CDR2 YDEGEE. In DNA, the CDR3 is TGTGCCAGCTTAGCGGGGGGTGAGCAGTTCTTC. This codes for CASLAGGEQFF. The full variable domain, rest sourced from reference TRBV5-8 and TRBJ2-1, is EAGVTQSPTHLIKTRGQQATLRCSPISGHTSVYWYQQALGLGLQFLLWYDEGEERNRGNFPPRFSGRQFPNYSSELNVNALELEDSALYLCASLAGGEQFFGPGTRLTVL.

V gene TRBV7-7 combines with J gene TRBJ2-2; D might be TRBD2 (7 bases). This CDR3 is 15 amino acids long. The germline V and J ends were trimmed by 5 bases and 1 base, with 11 bases remaining between them. The germline V gene encodes CDR1 SSHAT and CDR2 FNYEAQ (reference sequence). CDR3 sequence reads: CASSPRGGNTGELFF. The CDR3 DNA reads as TGTGCCAGCAGCCCTAGGGGGGGGAACACCGGGGAGCTGTTTTTT.

Turning to this clone: Other DNA sequences within the sample encode an identical CDR3. J is TRBJ1-2 and V is TRBV5-1; the match to TRBD1 covers 7 bases. V shed 2 bases, J shed 3 bases, and the junction held 1 base outside the gene matches. Germline CDR1 reads SGHRS; CDR2 reads YFSETQ. This CDR3 contains 13 residues. In DNA form, the CDR3 reads TGCGCCAGCAGCTTAGGACAGGACTATGGCTACACCTTC. The encoded protein is CASSLGQDYGYTF.

This clone was observed a handful of times. The genes are TRBV6-5 and TRBJ2-5, with a possible D match to TRBD1 (7 bases). Between the trimmed V and J ends, which lost 5 bases and 11 bases, there was a span of 18 bases. There are 13 residues in the CDR3. Germline CDR1 reads MNHEY; CDR2 reads SVGAGI. CDR3 amino acids: CASSGAGGTEQYF. The CDR3 region has the DNA TGTGCCAGCAGTGGGGCAGGGGGGACGGAGCAGTACTTC.

The rearrangement links TRBV19 to TRBJ2-7, with 10 nucleotides matching TRBD2. The CDR3 contains 16 residues. Germline trimming cut 5 bases from V and 0 bases from J; bases unmatched to any gene: 7. Germline V gene sequence: CDR1 LNHDA, CDR2 SQIVND (reference sequence). The CDR3 DNA is TGTGCCAGTAGTCCATTCAGCGGGGGGGCCTCCTACGAGCAGTACTTC. Protein sequence: CASSPFSGGASYEQYF.

Concerning this clone: A junction end diverges from the germline sequence, so it may reflect a read error. The CDR3 region has the DNA TGTTCCAGCAGCTTCTACTCGGGCACTGAAGCTTTCTTT. It translates to CSSSFYSGTEAFF. V gene TRBV7-9 combines with J gene TRBJ1-1; D not resolved. Germline lookup yields CDR1 SEHNR and CDR2 FQNEAQ (reference sequence). This CDR3 has 13 amino acids. The variable domain in full, completed from reference TRBV7-9 and TRBJ1-1, reads DTGVSQNPRHKITKRGQNVTFRCDPISEHNRLYWYRQTLGQGPEFLTYFQNEAQLEKSRLLSDRFSAERPKGSFSTLEIQRTEQGDSAMYLCSSSFYSGTEAFFGQGTRLTVV.

The chain has TRBV7-2 and TRBJ2-7; 10 bases are a match to TRBD2. J gave up 2 bases and V 5 bases, and 3 bases lay outside the gene matches. The CDR3 loop spans 14 amino acids. Per germline, CDR1 SGHTA and CDR2 FQGNSA. For the CDR3, the DNA is TGTGCCAGCAGCGCCGGACTAGCGGCCTACGAGCAGTACTTC. Protein sequence: CASSAGLAAYEQYF.

This chain connects TRBV10-2 to TRBJ2-5; maybe TRBD2 (5 bases). V shed 2 bases and J shed 5 bases, with 12 bases lying between them. The CDR3 loop spans 14 amino acids. Germline assignment: CDR1 WSHSY and CDR2 SAAADI. CDR3 coding DNA: TGCGCCAGCAGTGAGCGGGCGGGCGGGGAGACCCAGTACTTC. Amino acids: CASSERAGGETQYF.

This clone appeared once. The chain recombines TRBV27 with TRBJ1-5, with TRBD1 matching over 7 bases. The CDR3 spans 16 residues. Trimming cost V 0 bases and J 0 bases; bases outside gene matches: 2. CDR1 MNHEY and CDR2 SMNVEV come from the germline V gene (reference sequence). Written as DNA, the CDR3 is TGTGCCAGCAGTTTATCGGGACAGTATAGCAATCAGCCCCAGCATTTT. Protein: CASSLSGQYSNQPQHF.